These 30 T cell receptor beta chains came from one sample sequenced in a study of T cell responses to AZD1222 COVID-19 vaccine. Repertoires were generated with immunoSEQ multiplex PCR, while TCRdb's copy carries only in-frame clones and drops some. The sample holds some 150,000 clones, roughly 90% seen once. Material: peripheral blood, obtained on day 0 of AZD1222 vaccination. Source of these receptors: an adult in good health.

CDR3 sequence: CASSVGVFSGNTIYF. The DNA of the CDR3 is TGTGCCAGCAGCGTAGGAGTTTTCTCTGGAAACACCATATATTTT. The chain is built from TRBV9 and TRBJ1-3; D ambiguous. Germline-derived CDR1 and CDR2 are SGDLS and YYNGEE. The CDR3 runs 15 residues. Trimming stripped 0 bases from V and 0 bases from J, with 7 bases between.

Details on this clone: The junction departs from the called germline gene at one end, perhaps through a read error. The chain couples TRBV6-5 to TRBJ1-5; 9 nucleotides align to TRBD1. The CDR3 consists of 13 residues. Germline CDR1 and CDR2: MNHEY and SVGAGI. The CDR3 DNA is TGTGCCAGCAGTTCCCCCACTGGACAGGGGATCGTTTTT. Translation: CASSSPTGQGIVF.

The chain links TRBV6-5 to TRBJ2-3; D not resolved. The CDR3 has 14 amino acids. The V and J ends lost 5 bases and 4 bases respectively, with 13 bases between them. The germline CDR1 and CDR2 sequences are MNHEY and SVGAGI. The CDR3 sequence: CASSIGPGADTQYF. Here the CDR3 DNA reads TGTGCCAGCAGTATCGGGCCCGGCGCAGATACGCAGTATTTT.

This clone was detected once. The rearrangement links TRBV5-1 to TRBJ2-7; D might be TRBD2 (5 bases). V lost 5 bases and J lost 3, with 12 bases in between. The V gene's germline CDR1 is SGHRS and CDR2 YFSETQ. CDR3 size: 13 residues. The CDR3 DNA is TGCGCCAGCAGATTCGAACGGGACTACGAGCAGTACTTC. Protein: CASRFERDYEQYF.

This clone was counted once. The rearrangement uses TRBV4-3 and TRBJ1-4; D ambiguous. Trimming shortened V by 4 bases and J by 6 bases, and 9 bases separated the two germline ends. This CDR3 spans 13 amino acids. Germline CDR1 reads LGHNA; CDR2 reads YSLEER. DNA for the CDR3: TGCGCCAGCAGCCGTTCAACAGATGAAAAACTGTTTTTT. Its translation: CASSRSTDEKLFF.

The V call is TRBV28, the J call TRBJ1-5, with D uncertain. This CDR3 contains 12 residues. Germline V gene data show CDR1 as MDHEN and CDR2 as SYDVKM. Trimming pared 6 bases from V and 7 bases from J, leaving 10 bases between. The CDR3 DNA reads TGTGCCAGCAGCATGAGAGGCCAGCCCCAGCATTTT. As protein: CASSMRGQPQHF.

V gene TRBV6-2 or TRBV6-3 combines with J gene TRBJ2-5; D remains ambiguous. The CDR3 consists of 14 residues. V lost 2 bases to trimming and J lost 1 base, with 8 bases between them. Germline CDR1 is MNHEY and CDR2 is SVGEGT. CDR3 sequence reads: CASSYEAGQETQYF. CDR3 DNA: TGTGCCAGCAGTTACGAGGCCGGCCAAGAGACCCAGTACTTC.

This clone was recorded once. The CDR3 nucleotides are TGTGCCTGGAGAGGCGGGATTGGGAACACTGAAGCTTTCTTT. Amino acids: CAWRGGIGNTEAFF. The chain carries TRBV30 and TRBJ1-1; no definite D call. CDR1 is GTSNPN and CDR2 is SVGIG in the germline V gene (reference sequence). V was pared by 3 bases and J by 1 base, with 12 bases between. CDR3 length: 14 residues.

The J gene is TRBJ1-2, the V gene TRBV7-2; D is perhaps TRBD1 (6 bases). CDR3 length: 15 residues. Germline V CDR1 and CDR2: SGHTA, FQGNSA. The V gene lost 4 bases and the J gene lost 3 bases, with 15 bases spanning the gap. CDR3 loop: CASSSGQIGDYGYTF. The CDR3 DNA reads TGTGCCAGCAGCTCTGGACAGATAGGGGACTATGGCTACACCTTC. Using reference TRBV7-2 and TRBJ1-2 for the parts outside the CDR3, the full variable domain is GAGVSQSPSNKVTEKGKDVELRCDPISGHTALYWYRQSLGQGLEFLIYFQGNSAPDKSGLPSDRFSAERTGGSVSTLTIQRTQQEDSAVYLCASSSGQIGDYGYTFGSGTRLTVV.

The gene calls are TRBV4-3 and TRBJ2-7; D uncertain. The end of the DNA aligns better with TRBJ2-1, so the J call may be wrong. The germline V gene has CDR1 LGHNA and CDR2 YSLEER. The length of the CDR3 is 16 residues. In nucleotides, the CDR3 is TGCGCCAGCAGCCAAGATACGTTCGGATCTTACAATGAGCAGTTCTTC. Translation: CASSQDTFGSYNEQFF.

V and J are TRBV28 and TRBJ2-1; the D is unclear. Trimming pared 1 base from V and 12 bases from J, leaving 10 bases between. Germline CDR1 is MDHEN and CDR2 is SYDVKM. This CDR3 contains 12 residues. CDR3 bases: TGTGCCAGCAGTTTATTCAAGGGTGGGCAGTTCTTC. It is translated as CASSLFKGGQFF.

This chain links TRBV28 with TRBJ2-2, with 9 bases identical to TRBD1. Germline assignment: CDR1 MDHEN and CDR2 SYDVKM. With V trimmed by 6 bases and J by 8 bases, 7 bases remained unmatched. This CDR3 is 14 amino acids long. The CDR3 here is CASRGQGIEGELFF. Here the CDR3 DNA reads TGTGCCAGCAGAGGACAGGGGATTGAGGGGGAGCTGTTTTTT.

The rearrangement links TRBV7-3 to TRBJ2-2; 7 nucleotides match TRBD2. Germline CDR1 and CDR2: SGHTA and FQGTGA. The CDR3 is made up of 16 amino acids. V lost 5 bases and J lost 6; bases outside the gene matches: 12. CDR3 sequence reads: CASSPLGGRGAGELFF. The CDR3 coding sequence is TGTGCCAGCAGCCCTCTGGGCGGGAGAGGGGCCGGGGAGCTGTTTTTT.

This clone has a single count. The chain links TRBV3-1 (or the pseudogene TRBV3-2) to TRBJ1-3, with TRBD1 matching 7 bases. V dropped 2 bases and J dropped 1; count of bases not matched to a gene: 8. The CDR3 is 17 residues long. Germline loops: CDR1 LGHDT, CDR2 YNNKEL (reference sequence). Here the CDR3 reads CASSQSQKQGSGNTIYF. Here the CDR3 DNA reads TGTGCCAGCAGCCAAAGTCAAAAACAGGGGTCTGGAAACACCATATATTTT.

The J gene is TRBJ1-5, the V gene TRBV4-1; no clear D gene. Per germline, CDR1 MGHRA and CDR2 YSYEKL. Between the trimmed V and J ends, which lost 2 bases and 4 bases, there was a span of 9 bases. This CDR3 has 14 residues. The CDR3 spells CASSQNPFNQPQHF. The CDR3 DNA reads TGCGCCAGCAGCCAAAATCCTTTTAATCAGCCCCAGCATTTT.

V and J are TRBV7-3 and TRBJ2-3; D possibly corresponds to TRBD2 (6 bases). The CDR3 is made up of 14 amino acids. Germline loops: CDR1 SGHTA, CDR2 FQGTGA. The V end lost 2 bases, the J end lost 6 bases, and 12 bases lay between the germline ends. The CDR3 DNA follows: TGTGCCAGCAGCTTAGCCTATGCGGGGGATACGCAGTATTTT. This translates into CASSLAYAGDTQYF.

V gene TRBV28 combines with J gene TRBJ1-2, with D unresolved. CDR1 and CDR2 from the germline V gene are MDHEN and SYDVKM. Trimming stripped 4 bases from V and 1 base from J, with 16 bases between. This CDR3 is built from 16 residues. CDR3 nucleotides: TGTGCCAGCAGTTCCCCTAGAGGGATTGGTAACTATGGCTACACCTTC. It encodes CASSSPRGIGNYGYTF.

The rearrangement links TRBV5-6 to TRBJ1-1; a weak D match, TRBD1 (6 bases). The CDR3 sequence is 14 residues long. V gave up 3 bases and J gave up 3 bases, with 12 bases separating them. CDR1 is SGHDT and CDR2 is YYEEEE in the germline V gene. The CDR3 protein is CASSSTGIDTEAFF. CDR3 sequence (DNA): TGTGCCAGCAGCTCAACAGGGATCGACACTGAAGCTTTCTTT.

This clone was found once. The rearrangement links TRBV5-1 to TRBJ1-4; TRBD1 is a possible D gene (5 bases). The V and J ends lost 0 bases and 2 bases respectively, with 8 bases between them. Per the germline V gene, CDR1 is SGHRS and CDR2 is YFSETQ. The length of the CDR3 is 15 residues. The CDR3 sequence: CASSLGAGTNEKLFF. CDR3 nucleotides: TGCGCCAGCAGCTTGGGTGCAGGGACTAATGAAAAACTGTTTTTT.

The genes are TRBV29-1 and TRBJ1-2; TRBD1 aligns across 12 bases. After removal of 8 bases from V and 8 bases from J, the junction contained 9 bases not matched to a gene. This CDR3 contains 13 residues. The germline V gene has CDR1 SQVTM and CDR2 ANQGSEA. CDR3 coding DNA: TGCAGCCCCCGTCCGGGGACAGGGGGCGGCTACACCTTC. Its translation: CSPRPGTGGGYTF.

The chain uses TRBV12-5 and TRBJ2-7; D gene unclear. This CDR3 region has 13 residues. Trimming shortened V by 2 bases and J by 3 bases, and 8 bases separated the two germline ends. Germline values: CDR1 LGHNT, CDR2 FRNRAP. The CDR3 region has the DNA TGTGCTAGTGGTTTGACTGCTTTCTACGAGCAGTACTTC. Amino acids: CASGLTAFYEQYF.

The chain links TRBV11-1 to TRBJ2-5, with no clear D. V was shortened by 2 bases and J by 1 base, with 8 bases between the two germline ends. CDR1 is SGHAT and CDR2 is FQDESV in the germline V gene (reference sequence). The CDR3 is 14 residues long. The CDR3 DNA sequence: TGTGCCAGCAGCTTATGGACCAGCCAAGAGACCCAGTACTTC. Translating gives CASSLWTSQETQYF.

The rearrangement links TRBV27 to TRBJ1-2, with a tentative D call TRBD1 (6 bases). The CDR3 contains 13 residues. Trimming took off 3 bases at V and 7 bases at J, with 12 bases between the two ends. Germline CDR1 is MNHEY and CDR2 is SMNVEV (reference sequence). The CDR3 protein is CASSFPGAIGYTF. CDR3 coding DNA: TGTGCCAGCAGTTTTCCAGGGGCGATTGGCTACACCTTC.

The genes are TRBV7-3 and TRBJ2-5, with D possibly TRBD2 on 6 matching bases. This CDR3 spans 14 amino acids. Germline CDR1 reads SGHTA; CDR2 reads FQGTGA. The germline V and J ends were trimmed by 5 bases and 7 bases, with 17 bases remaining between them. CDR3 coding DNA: TGTGCCAGCAGCCAAGGGGCTAGCGAGGGGACCCAGTACTTC. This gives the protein CASSQGASEGTQYF.

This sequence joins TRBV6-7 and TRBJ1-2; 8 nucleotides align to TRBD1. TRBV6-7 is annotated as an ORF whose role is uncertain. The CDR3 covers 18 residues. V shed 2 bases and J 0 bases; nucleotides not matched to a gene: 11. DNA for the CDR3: TGTGCCAGCAGTTACAGTGCCAGGGGGCCCCTAGCTAACTATGGCTACACCTTC. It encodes CASSYSARGPLANYGYTF.

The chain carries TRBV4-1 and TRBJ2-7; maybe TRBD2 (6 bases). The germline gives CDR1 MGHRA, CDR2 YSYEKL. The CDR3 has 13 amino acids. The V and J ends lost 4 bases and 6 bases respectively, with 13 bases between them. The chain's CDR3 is CASSRPLSGEQYF. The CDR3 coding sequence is TGCGCCAGCAGCCGACCACTTAGCGGCGAGCAGTACTTC.

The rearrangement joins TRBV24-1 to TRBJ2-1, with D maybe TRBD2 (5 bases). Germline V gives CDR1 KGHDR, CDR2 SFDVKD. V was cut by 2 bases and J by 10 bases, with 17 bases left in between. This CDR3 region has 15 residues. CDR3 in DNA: TGTGCCACCAGTGATTCCGACCATCTCGGCGGGGAGCAGTTCTTC. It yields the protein CATSDSDHLGGEQFF.

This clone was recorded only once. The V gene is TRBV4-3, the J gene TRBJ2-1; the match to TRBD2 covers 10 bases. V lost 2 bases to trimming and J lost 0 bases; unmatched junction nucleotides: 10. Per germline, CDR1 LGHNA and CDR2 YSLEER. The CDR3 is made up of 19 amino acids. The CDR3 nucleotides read TGCGCCAGCAGCCAATTATCGCTAGCGGGAGTGGCCTCCTACAATGAGCAGTTCTTC. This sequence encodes CASSQLSLAGVASYNEQFF.

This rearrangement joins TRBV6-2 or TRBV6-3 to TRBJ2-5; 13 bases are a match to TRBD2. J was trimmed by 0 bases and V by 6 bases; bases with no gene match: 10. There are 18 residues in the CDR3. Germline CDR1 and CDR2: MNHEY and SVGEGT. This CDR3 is CASSPSELAGGYQETQYF. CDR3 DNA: TGTGCCAGCAGCCCCTCGGAACTAGCGGGGGGGTACCAAGAGACCCAGTACTTC.

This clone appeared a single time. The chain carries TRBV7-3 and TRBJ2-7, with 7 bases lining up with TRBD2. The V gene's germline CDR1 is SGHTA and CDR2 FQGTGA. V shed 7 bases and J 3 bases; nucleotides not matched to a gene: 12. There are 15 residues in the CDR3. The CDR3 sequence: CASTPLGEGNYEQYF. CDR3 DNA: TGTGCCAGCACCCCACTTGGGGAGGGAAACTACGAGCAGTACTTC.